This T cell receptor (beta chain) was identified in a study of blood T cell repertoires in COVID-19. On the study more broadly: Spain, Italy and the United States supplied samples that represented acute and convalescent COVID-19.

Losses at the gene ends were 4 bases for V and 5 bases for J; bases not matched to a gene: 7. The germline V gene encodes CDR1 SGHRS and CDR2 YFSETQ. This CDR3 has 15 amino acids. Profiling relied on immunoSEQ multiplex PCR, and the TCRdb table lists in-frame clones only, not all of them. The sample contains over 200,000 clones, about 90% of which appear only once. V gene TRBV5-1 combines with J gene TRBJ1-4; 8 bases are a match to TRBD1. Material for sequencing was peripheral blood. The sequence was obtained from a woman in her twenties or thirties who had recovered from COVID-19. CDR3 loop: CASSTGTGMNEKLFF. The CDR3 DNA reads TGCGCCAGCAGCACGGGGACAGGAATGAATGAAAAACTGTTTTTT.